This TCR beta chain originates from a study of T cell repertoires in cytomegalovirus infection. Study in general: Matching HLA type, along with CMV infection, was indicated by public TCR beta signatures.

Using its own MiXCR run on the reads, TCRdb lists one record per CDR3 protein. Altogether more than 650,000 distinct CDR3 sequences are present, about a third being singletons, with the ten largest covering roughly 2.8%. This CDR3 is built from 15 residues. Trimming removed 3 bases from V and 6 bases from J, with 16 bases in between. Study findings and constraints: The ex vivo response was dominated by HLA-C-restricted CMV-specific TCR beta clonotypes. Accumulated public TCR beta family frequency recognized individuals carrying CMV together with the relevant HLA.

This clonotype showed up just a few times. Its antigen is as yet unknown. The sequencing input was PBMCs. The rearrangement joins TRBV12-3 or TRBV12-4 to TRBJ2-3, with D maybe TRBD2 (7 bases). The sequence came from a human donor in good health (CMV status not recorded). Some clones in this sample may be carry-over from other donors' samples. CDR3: CASSFRGGAVDTQYF. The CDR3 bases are TGTGCCAGCAGTTTTCGAGGGGGGGCCGTGGATACGCAGTATTTT.